The T cell receptor (beta chain) under discussion was sequenced for a study of control samples from healthy donors and cancer patients. The table came from immunoSEQ multiplex PCR; TCRdb's copy has only in-frame clones and leaves some out. The repertoire holds roughly 130,000 clones, with 85% to 95% as singletons. CDR3 length: 16 residues. Looked up from germline, CDR1 is SGHTA and CDR2 is FQGNSA. The trim removed 0 bases at V and 3 bases at J, leaving 6 bases unmatched. This clone appeared once. The TCR was taken from a man aged 50 or older with head and neck cancer. Sequenced input: PBMCs. The rearrangement joins TRBV7-2 to TRBJ2-3; 7 bases are shared with TRBD1. The CDR3 spells CASSLATGLWTDTQYF. As DNA, the CDR3 is TGTGCCAGCAGCTTAGCGACAGGGCTCTGGACAGATACGCAGTATTTT. The variable domain in full, with the rest retrieved from reference TRBV7-2 and TRBJ2-3, is GAGVSQSPSNKVTEKGKDVELRCDPISGHTALYWYRQSLGQGLEFLIYFQGNSAPDKSGLPSDRFSAERTGGSVSTLTIQRTQQEDSAVYLCASSLATGLWTDTQYFGPGTRLTVL.